What follows are 26 T cell receptor beta chains derived from one specimen sequenced in a study of technical replicates of blood from four donors. The table came from immunoSEQ multiplex PCR; TCRdb's copy has only in-frame clones and leaves some out. The profile shows about 75,000 clones, roughly nine tenths of them singletons. The source material was T cells isolated from PBMCs. The receptor source for this set is a human donor in good health. Some clones in this sample may be carry-over from other donors' samples.

The chain combines TRBV18 with TRBJ2-3; no reliable D call. The CDR3 covers 13 residues. The germline CDR1 and CDR2 sequences are KGHSH and LQKENI. Trimming removed 5 bases from V and 0 bases from J, with 6 bases in between. CDR3 nucleotide sequence: TGTGCCAGCTCAGCGACTAGCACAGATACGCAGTATTTT. Translation gives CASSATSTDTQYF.

The gene calls are TRBV7-6 and TRBJ1-5, with D unclear. Trimming stripped 5 bases from V and 5 bases from J, with 16 bases between. The germline V gene encodes CDR1 SGHVS and CDR2 FNYEAQ. This CDR3 has 15 amino acids. CDR3 residues: CASSPLDSPHQPQHF. The CDR3 DNA is TGTGCCAGCAGCCCTCTGGACTCCCCCCATCAGCCCCAGCATTTT.

V usage is TRBV18 and J usage is TRBJ1-6, with D possibly matching TRBD1 (5 bases). The CDR3 length is 15 residues. V shed 6 bases and J shed 6 bases, with 15 bases lying between them. Germline values: CDR1 KGHSH, CDR2 LQKENI. CDR3 coding DNA: TGTGCCAGCTCCCAGGGTCTCCCACCTAATTCACCCCTCCACTTT. Its protein is CASSQGLPPNSPLHF.

The V and J genes are TRBV6-5 and TRBJ1-5; perhaps TRBD1 as D (6 bases). The CDR3 is 15 residues long. The ends were cut back, 2 bases at V and 1 base at J, with 9 bases in the middle. Germline values: CDR1 MNHEY, CDR2 SVGAGI. In DNA, the CDR3 is TGTGCCAGCAGTTACACTGGACAGAGCAATCAGCCCCAGCATTTT. Residues: CASSYTGQSNQPQHF.

The chain employs TRBV28 and TRBJ2-7, with 12 bases that match TRBD2. In germline, CDR1 is MDHEN, CDR2 SYDVKM. V lost 6 bases, J lost 2 bases, and 5 bases stayed unmatched. This CDR3 comprises 15 residues. CDR3 region: CASRSSGREPYEQYF. As DNA, the CDR3 is TGTGCCAGCAGGTCTAGCGGGAGGGAACCCTACGAGCAGTACTTC.

V and J are TRBV2 and TRBJ1-1; 9 nucleotides align to TRBD1. V lost 5 bases and J lost 3; bases outside the gene matches: 4. CDR3 length: 14 residues. The germline CDR1 and CDR2 sequences are SNHLY and FYNNEI. CDR3 in DNA: TGTGCCAGCAGTCTACAGGGGGCAGACACTGAAGCTTTCTTT. This codes for CASSLQGADTEAFF. The whole variable domain, filled in from reference TRBV2 and TRBJ1-1, reads EPEVTQTPSHQVTQMGQEVILRCVPISNHLYFYWYRQILGQKVEFLVSFYNNEISEKSEIFDDQFSVERPDGSNFTLKIRSTKLEDSAMYFCASSLQGADTEAFFGQGTRLTVV.

The V call is TRBV5-1, the J call TRBJ2-6; D is possibly TRBD1 (5 bases). Germline V CDR1 and CDR2: SGHRS, YFSETQ. With 4 bases removed from V and 4 bases from J, the gap between germline ends came to 9 bases. The CDR3 loop spans 14 amino acids. The CDR3, as DNA: TGCGCCAGCAGCGGGGCGCGCGGGGCCAACGTCCTGACTTTC. This gives the protein CASSGARGANVLTF.

The genes are TRBV5-1 and TRBJ2-2; 10 positions agree with TRBD1. This CDR3 is 14 amino acids long. With 10 bases clipped from V and 6 bases from J, the junction kept 9 bases outside the gene matches. Per germline, CDR1 SGHRS and CDR2 YFSETQ. The CDR3 DNA reads TGCGCCTCAAAGGGACAGGGGATCGCCGGGGAGCTGTTTTTT. Its protein is CASKGQGIAGELFF.

This clone was found once. The chain recombines TRBV10-1 with TRBJ2-2; no definite D call. In germline, CDR1 is WNHNN, CDR2 SYGVQD (reference sequence). V was clipped by 3 bases and J by 7 bases, with 9 bases between them. This CDR3 comprises 13 residues. CDR3 residues: CASSDSVGGELFF. CDR3 in DNA: TGCGCCAGCAGTGATAGTGTCGGCGGGGAGCTGTTTTTT.

The rearrangement uses TRBV27 and TRBJ2-2; 9 bases align to TRBD2. The V gene end was trimmed by 2 bases and the J gene end by 7 bases; junction bases not matched to a gene: 5. Germline CDR1 reads MNHEY; CDR2 reads SMNVEV (reference sequence). The CDR3 length is 15 residues. DNA of the CDR3: TGTGCCAGCAGTTTAACAGCGGGAGGTATCGGGGAGCTGTTTTTT. It encodes CASSLTAGGIGELFF.

This clone occurred a few times. The chain links TRBV14 to TRBJ1-6; no clear D gene. Germline lookup yields CDR1 SGHDN and CDR2 FVKESK. The CDR3 runs to 16 residues. Trimming shortened V by 0 bases and J by 9 bases, and 15 bases separated the two germline ends. CDR3 protein: CASSQDSGIGTSPLHF. In DNA form, the CDR3 reads TGTGCCAGCAGCCAAGATTCGGGAATCGGTACTTCACCCCTCCACTTT.

V gene TRBV6-1 combines with J gene TRBJ1-2; D might be TRBD1 (5 bases). V gave up 6 bases and J gave up 0 bases, with 17 bases separating them. CDR1 is MNHNS, CDR2 SASEGT, per germline. The CDR3 has 16 residues. The CDR3 here is CASRETQGKANYGYTF. The CDR3 DNA follows: TGTGCCAGCAGAGAAACCCAGGGCAAAGCTAACTATGGCTACACCTTC.

The rearrangement uses TRBV27 and TRBJ2-2; 11 bases align to TRBD2. The germline gives CDR1 MNHEY, CDR2 SMNVEV (reference sequence). The V segment lost 2 bases and the J segment 5 bases; nucleotides outside the gene matches: 7. The CDR3 covers 17 residues. In nucleotides, the CDR3 is TGTGCCAGCAGTTTACGACCACTAGCGGGGGAGACCGGGGAGCTGTTTTTT. This sequence encodes CASSLRPLAGETGELFF.

The V and J genes are TRBV28 and TRBJ2-7; 7 nucleotides line up with TRBD2. This CDR3 contains 15 residues. V trimming: 0 bases; J trimming: 2 bases; junction bases outside the gene matches: 4. Looked up from germline, CDR1 is MDHEN and CDR2 is SYDVKM. The CDR3 sequence: CASSLWGTTTYEQYF. CDR3 sequence (DNA): TGTGCCAGCAGTTTATGGGGGACTACAACCTACGAGCAGTACTTC.

The chain recombines TRBV28 with TRBJ1-2; no clear D. The CDR3 is 12 amino acids. Germline V gives CDR1 MDHEN, CDR2 SYDVKM. The V gene lost 5 bases and the J gene lost 6 bases, with 10 bases spanning the gap. The CDR3, as DNA: TGTGCCAGCAGTAGAATCGGAGATGGCTACACCTTC. It codes for CASSRIGDGYTF.

This rearrangement joins TRBV2 to TRBJ2-1, with D possibly TRBD2 on 5 matching bases. Trimming took off 4 bases at V and 8 bases at J, with 18 bases between the two ends. The CDR3 length is 15 residues. Germline lookup yields CDR1 SNHLY and CDR2 FYNNEI. CDR3 nucleotides: TGTGCCAGCAGTGCGTGGACTTCGGGCCGCGATGAGCAGTTCTTC. Translation: CASSAWTSGRDEQFF. The variable domain in full, completed from reference TRBV2 and TRBJ2-1, reads EPEVTQTPSHQVTQMGQEVILRCVPISNHLYFYWYRQILGQKVEFLVSFYNNEISEKSEIFDDQFSVERPDGSNFTLKIRSTKLEDSAMYFCASSAWTSGRDEQFFGPGTRLTVL.

The chain has TRBV7-8 and TRBJ1-5, with D possibly matching TRBD1 (5 bases). V lost 1 base to trimming and J lost 5 bases, with 18 bases between them. This CDR3 comprises 17 residues. The germline V gene has CDR1 SGHVS and CDR2 FQNEAQ. CDR3 in DNA: TGTGCCAGCAGCTTAGGTGCAGGGAGGAGGCTATATCAGCCCCAGCATTTT. Its protein is CASSLGAGRRLYQPQHF.

CDR3 amino acids: CASSSTGGPGNTIYF. The CDR3 DNA sequence: TGTGCCAGCTCTTCGACAGGGGGTCCTGGAAACACCATATATTTT. The rearrangement uses TRBV25-1 and TRBJ1-3, with 9 bases matching TRBD1. This CDR3 has 15 amino acids. The V gene's germline CDR1 is MGHDK and CDR2 SYGVNS. V lost 8 bases, J lost 2 bases, and 7 bases stayed unmatched.

This CDR3 is CATPPGGSTNEKLFF. The CDR3 DNA is TGCGCCACCCCCCCCGGCGGCTCAACTAATGAAAAACTGTTTTTT. This chain joins TRBV5-1 and TRBJ1-4, with unresolved D. CDR1 is SGHRS and CDR2 is YFSETQ in the germline V gene. CDR3 size: 15 residues. The germline V and J ends were trimmed by 9 bases and 0 bases, with 15 bases remaining between them.

The V and J genes are TRBV5-4 and TRBJ1-1; 7 positions agree with TRBD1. This CDR3 comprises 14 residues. V shed 7 bases and J 1 base; nucleotides not matched to a gene: 7. CDR1 SGHNT and CDR2 YYREEE come from the germline V gene (reference sequence). The CDR3 is CASAYRGQNTEAFF. CDR3 sequence (DNA): TGTGCCAGCGCGTACAGGGGTCAGAACACTGAAGCTTTCTTT.

This chain uses TRBV29-1 with TRBJ1-1; TRBD1 matches at 7 bases. The CDR3 is 16 amino acids. In germline, CDR1 is SQVTM, CDR2 ANQGSEA. V dropped 4 bases and J dropped 8; count of bases not matched to a gene: 19. The CDR3 protein is CSVGNLGRQGITEAFF. The CDR3 coding sequence is TGCAGCGTTGGAAATTTAGGGAGACAGGGAATTACCGAAGCTTTCTTT. Complete variable domain (other parts from reference TRBV29-1 and TRBJ1-1): SAVISQKPSRDICQRGTSLTIQCQVDSQVTMMFWYRQQPGQSLTLIATANQGSEATYESGFVIDKFPISRPNLTFSTLTVSNMSPEDSSIYLCSVGNLGRQGITEAFFGQGTRLTVV.

The genes are TRBV28 and TRBJ2-6; perhaps TRBD2 as D (6 bases). The CDR3 is made up of 16 amino acids. With 1 base removed from V and 0 bases from J, the gap between germline ends came to 7 bases. Germline V gene sequence: CDR1 MDHEN, CDR2 SYDVKM. In nucleotides, the CDR3 is TGTGCCAGCAGTTTATACGGGGGCTCTGGGGCCAACGTCCTGACTTTC. Residues: CASSLYGGSGANVLTF. The variable domain in full, completed from reference TRBV28 and TRBJ2-6, reads DVKVTQSSRYLVKRTGEKVFLECVQDMDHENMFWYRQDPGLGLRLIYFSYDVKMKEKGDIPEGYSVSREKKERFSLILESASTNQTSMYLCASSLYGGSGANVLTFGAGSRLTVL.

V and J are TRBV27 and TRBJ2-3, with TRBD2 identical over 8 bases. The ends lost 7 bases at V and 2 bases at J; junction bases unmatched: 14. Germline assignment: CDR1 MNHEY and CDR2 SMNVEV (reference sequence). This CDR3 is built from 17 residues. CDR3 residues: CASTGPSGRLLTDTQYF. In DNA form, the CDR3 reads TGTGCCAGCACCGGGCCTAGCGGGCGACTTCTCACAGATACGCAGTATTTT.

The chain uses TRBV7-9 and TRBJ1-3; 7 positions match TRBD1. CDR1 is SEHNR and CDR2 is FQNEAQ in the germline V gene (reference sequence). The CDR3 spans 17 residues. Losses at the gene ends were 1 base for V and 0 bases for J; bases not matched to a gene: 6. CDR3 sequence reads: CASSLDRGVTSGNTIYF. The CDR3 region has the DNA TGTGCCAGCAGCTTAGACAGGGGAGTTACCTCTGGAAACACCATATATTTT.

The chain is built from TRBV29-1 and TRBJ1-2, with D perhaps matching TRBD1 (6 bases). V dropped 3 bases and J dropped 2 bases, with 13 bases sitting between them. Germline loops: CDR1 SQVTM, CDR2 ANQGSEA. The CDR3 is 14 amino acids. CDR3 protein: CSVDLWGPNYGYTF. DNA for the CDR3: TGCAGCGTTGACCTCTGGGGGCCGAACTATGGCTACACCTTC.

V usage is TRBV6-5 and J usage is TRBJ2-1; 8 bases agree with TRBD2. The CDR3 has 15 residues. Germline V gene data show CDR1 as MNHEY and CDR2 as SVGAGI. The J segment lost 1 base and the V segment lost 6 bases, leaving 5 bases of the junction unmatched. This chain's CDR3 is CASRRLATSYNEQFF. DNA for the CDR3: TGTGCCAGCAGGCGACTAGCGACTTCCTACAATGAGCAGTTCTTC.